This T cell receptor (beta chain) originates from a study of shared clonotypes between healthy human individuals. Deep level was the assay's run setting. Sequencing was performed with immunoSEQ multiplex PCR; in TCRdb, only in-frame clones are kept and a portion is missing. The table has over 400,000 clones, around 80% seen once. The CDR3 spans 14 residues. Germline values: CDR1 MDHEN, CDR2 SYDVKM. The ends were cut back, 5 bases at V and 6 bases at J, with 16 bases in the middle. The chain combines TRBV28 with TRBJ1-1, with D possibly matching TRBD1 (5 bases). The specimen sequenced was PBMCs. The TCR sequence derives from a woman aged 40-49 years in good health. Some clones in this sample may be carry-over from other donors' samples. The CDR3 region is CASSLLRGSPEAFF. The CDR3 DNA sequence: TGTGCCAGCAGTCTCCTAAGGGGATCCCCTGAAGCTTTCTTT.